The 12 T cell receptor beta chains presented below share a single source sample, sequenced in a study of blood T cell repertoires in COVID-19. Generated by immunoSEQ multiplex PCR, the TCRdb table keeps only in-frame clones and is missing some. The sample has about 370,000 clones; about 89% are singletons. The specimen was peripheral blood. Source of these receptors: a woman between 25 and 40 years old with COVID-19, enrolled during active disease.

The gene calls are TRBV28 and TRBJ2-4; 8 bases line up with TRBD1. J gave up 8 bases and V 7 bases, and 7 bases lay outside the gene matches. The CDR3 loop spans 13 amino acids. The germline gives CDR1 MDHEN, CDR2 SYDVKM. For the CDR3, the DNA is TGTGCCAGCACCGCGACAGGGGTTGACATTCAGTACTTC. It specifies CASTATGVDIQYF.

This clone showed up just once. The gene calls are TRBV19 and TRBJ2-5, with D possibly being TRBD2 (5 bases). Germline V gene data show CDR1 as LNHDA and CDR2 as SQIVND (reference sequence). V was trimmed by 8 bases and J by 3 bases, leaving 19 bases between them. This CDR3 comprises 15 residues. The CDR3 loop is CASHVSGGLEETQYF. In nucleotides, the CDR3 is TGTGCCAGTCATGTTTCCGGCGGGCTGGAAGAGACCCAGTACTTC.

The CDR3 spells CATSRDPPRDRGKVSYGYTF. The CDR3 DNA reads TGTGCCACCAGCAGAGATCCCCCGCGGGACAGGGGGAAAGTGAGCTATGGCTACACCTTC. This chain uses TRBV15 with TRBJ1-2; 11 bases align to TRBD1. Germline CDR1 and CDR2: LNHNV and YYDKDF (reference sequence). Trimming at V came to 0 bases and at J to 4 bases, leaving 16 bases not matched to a gene. The CDR3 extends over 20 amino acids. The variable domain in full, completed from reference TRBV15 and TRBJ1-2, reads DAMVIQNPRYQVTQFGKPVTLSCSQTLNHNVMYWYQQKSSQAPKLLFHYYDKDFNNEADTPDNFQSRRPNTSFCFLDIRSPGLGDTAMYLCATSRDPPRDRGKVSYGYTFGSGTRLTVV.

The V call is TRBV6-6, the J call TRBJ2-7, with 9 bases identical to TRBD1. Germline V gene data show CDR1 as MNHNY and CDR2 as SVGAGI (reference sequence). The junction had 18 bases not matched to a gene; V was cut back by 5 bases and J by 7 bases. The CDR3 has 17 amino acids. CDR3 residues: CASSRKQGATTWGEQYF. The CDR3 DNA reads TGTGCCAGCAGTCGGAAACAGGGGGCGACAACTTGGGGGGAGCAGTACTTC.

The CDR3: CASSLATGTSGPDEQFF. CDR3 sequence (DNA): TGTGCCAGCAGCTTGGCCACCGGGACTAGCGGACCAGATGAGCAGTTCTTC. V usage is TRBV5-5 and J usage is TRBJ2-1; TRBD2 matches at 11 bases. V lost 0 bases and J lost 8; bases outside the gene matches: 10. Germline V lookup: CDR1 SGHKS, CDR2 YYEKEE (reference sequence). CDR3 size: 17 residues.

The rearrangement uses TRBV4-3 and TRBJ2-1; perhaps TRBD1 as D (6 bases). The CDR3 is 16 residues long. Germline V gives CDR1 LGHNA, CDR2 YSLEER. Trimming stripped 4 bases from V and 3 bases from J, with 16 bases between. CDR3 sequence: CASSPTPDRFYNEQFF. In DNA form, the CDR3 reads TGCGCCAGCAGCCCCACCCCGGACAGATTCTACAATGAGCAGTTCTTC.

The chain employs TRBV5-1 and TRBJ2-3; perhaps TRBD2 as D (5 bases). V lost 4 bases to trimming and J lost 4 bases, with 22 bases between them. CDR3 length: 17 residues. The V gene's germline CDR1 is SGHRS and CDR2 YFSETQ. CDR3 residues: CASSPATLAGAADTQYF. The CDR3 DNA sequence: TGCGCCAGCAGCCCGGCTACTTTGGCAGGAGCGGCAGATACGCAGTATTTT. The full variable domain, in which reference TRBV5-1 and TRBJ2-3 provide the parts outside the CDR3, is KAGVTQTPRYLIKTRGQQVTLSCSPISGHRSVSWYQQTPGQGLQFLFEYFSETQRNKGNFPGRFSGRQFSNSRSEMNVSTLELGDSALYLCASSPATLAGAADTQYFGPGTRLTVL.

The V and J genes are TRBV13 and TRBJ1-4, with 7 bases identical to TRBD1. CDR3 length: 15 amino acids. Germline V gives CDR1 PRHDT, CDR2 FYEKMQ (reference sequence). After removal of 4 bases from V and 6 bases from J, the junction contained 8 bases not matched to a gene. The CDR3 bases are TGTGCCAGCAGCTCCGATGACAGGGAGGATGAAAAACTGTTTTTT. Translated, it gives CASSSDDREDEKLFF.

This chain connects TRBV7-6 to TRBJ2-1; 10 bases agree with TRBD2. Germline V gives CDR1 SGHVS, CDR2 FNYEAQ. Germline trimming cut 5 bases from V and 2 bases from J; bases unmatched to any gene: 6. This CDR3 spans 16 amino acids. CDR3: CASSPTSGPTYNEQFF. The CDR3 DNA is TGTGCCAGCAGCCCGACTAGCGGGCCTACCTACAATGAGCAGTTCTTC.

The chain employs TRBV28 and TRBJ1-3; 8 bases agree with TRBD1. CDR1 and CDR2 from the germline V gene are MDHEN and SYDVKM. The ends lost 4 bases at V and 8 bases at J; junction bases unmatched: 13. The CDR3 is 16 residues long. CDR3 sequence reads: CASSYSPDRGRDTIYF. For the CDR3, the DNA is TGTGCCAGCAGTTACTCCCCTGACAGGGGACGGGACACCATATATTTT.

This clone appeared a single time. The rearrangement links TRBV15 to TRBJ2-1; 7 bases fit TRBD2. The CDR3 sequence is 15 residues long. V dropped 1 base and J dropped 3; count of bases not matched to a gene: 3. The germline gives CDR1 LNHNV, CDR2 YYDKDF (reference sequence). DNA of the CDR3: TGTGCCACCAGCAGAGTGGGGGGGGGCTACAATGAGCAGTTCTTC. Its protein is CATSRVGGGYNEQFF. Full variable domain (rest looked up from reference TRBV15 and TRBJ2-1): DAMVIQNPRYQVTQFGKPVTLSCSQTLNHNVMYWYQQKSSQAPKLLFHYYDKDFNNEADTPDNFQSRRPNTSFCFLDIRSPGLGDTAMYLCATSRVGGGYNEQFFGPGTRLTVL.

J is TRBJ1-2 and V is TRBV18, with 8 bases matching TRBD1. This CDR3 is built from 15 residues. Germline CDR1 and CDR2: KGHSH and LQKENI. Trimming cost V 3 bases and J 5 bases; bases outside gene matches: 8. In DNA, the CDR3 is TGTGCCAGCTCACCGGAGACAGGGGTCCCATATGGCTACACCTTC. This gives the protein CASSPETGVPYGYTF.